This T cell receptor beta chain was sequenced during a study of T cell repertoires in cytomegalovirus infection. Whole-study context: As its CMV epitopes, the study selected recently identified HLA-C-restricted and well-studied HLA-B-restricted targets. Study outcomes and limitations: CMV-specific TCR beta clonotypes restricted by HLA-C were the ones dominating the ex vivo response.

The V end lost 0 bases, the J end lost 8 bases, and 16 bases lay between the germline ends. The CDR3 contains 16 residues. The sample holds a few counts of this clonotype. Antigen specificity is unknown. A single record per CDR3 protein comes from TCRdb applying MiXCR to the reads. The sample contains about 920,000 distinct CDR3 sequences, 31% of which appear only once. The V gene is TRBV23-1, the J gene TRBJ1-4; perhaps TRBD1 as D (5 bases). TRBV23-1 is known as an ORF, though its function is uncertain. This TCR was sampled from a human donor in good health (CMV status not recorded). Some clones in this sample may be carry-over from other donors' samples. The sample here was cultured CD8+ T cells from PBMCs, taken from culture after CMV antigen stimulation. CDR3 sequence (DNA): TGCGCCAGCAGTCAATCAAATCGCAGGGTTCGGGAAAAACTGTTTTTT. Its protein is CASSQSNRRVREKLFF.